Listed here are 28 T cell receptor beta chains from one sample, sequenced in a study of spatial heterogeneity in lung cancer. General study findings and limits: How many expanded intratumoral alpha and beta TCRs were present tracked the tumor mutation count, which was a count of nonsynonymous mutations.

Each CDR3 protein gets one entry after TCRdb re-called the 5' RACE reads with MiXCR. The table includes about 100,000 distinct CDR3 sequences, roughly 4.5% detected once. Time point here: sample taken at primary tumor resection. No cognate antigen is known for these TCRs. Specimen: lung tumor tissue, collected at surgery. These receptors all stem from a male donor with early-stage non-small cell lung cancer.

This clonotype appeared many times. The gene calls are TRBV6-5 and TRBJ2-2; 9 bases agree with TRBD1. This CDR3 comprises 17 residues. Germline CDR1 reads MNHEY; CDR2 reads SVGAGI. V lost 2 bases, J lost 3 bases, and 7 bases stayed unmatched. The CDR3, as DNA: TGTGCCAGCAGTTACGAAAGACAGGGGGTTCACACCGGGGAGCTGTTTTTT. This encodes CASSYERQGVHTGELFF.

This clonotype occurred many times. The chain combines TRBV29-1 with TRBJ1-1; D is ambiguous. The CDR3 is 12 residues long. V lost 3 bases and J 5 bases, leaving 10 bases between the germline ends. CDR1 is SQVTM and CDR2 is ANQGSEA in the germline V gene. CDR3 residues: CSVDAGSTEAFF. In DNA, the CDR3 is TGCAGCGTTGACGCGGGAAGTACTGAAGCTTTCTTT.

This clonotype was seen more than once but under ten times. The chain carries TRBV2 and TRBJ2-3; D remains unclear. Trimming took off 1 base at V and 3 bases at J, with 5 bases between the two ends. This CDR3 region has 13 residues. Germline CDR1 and CDR2: SNHLY and FYNNEI. In nucleotides, the CDR3 is TGTGCCAGCAGTGAAGTTAGGACAGATACGCAGTATTTT. Translation gives CASSEVRTDTQYF.

V and J are TRBV7-2 and TRBJ1-1, with D tentatively TRBD1 (5 bases). V was trimmed by 5 bases and J by 5 bases, leaving 15 bases between them. The CDR3 runs to 14 residues. Germline CDR1 and CDR2: SGHTA and FQGNSA. For the CDR3, the DNA is TGTGCCAGCAGCCCCAAAGAGGGGAGAACTGAAGCTTTCTTT. Translation gives CASSPKEGRTEAFF.

This clonotype has ten or more counts. J is TRBJ2-5 and V is TRBV4-1, with D uncertain. Between the trimmed V and J ends, which lost 1 base and 5 bases, there was a span of 8 bases. The CDR3 has 13 amino acids. Germline-derived CDR1 and CDR2 are MGHRA and YSYEKL. CDR3 sequence reads: CASSQVVPETQYF. CDR3 bases: TGCGCCAGCAGCCAAGTAGTTCCCGAGACCCAGTACTTC.

The chain recombines TRBV19 with TRBJ2-3; D gene uncertain. The CDR3 is made up of 12 amino acids. Trimming shortened V by 7 bases and J by 6 bases, and 11 bases separated the two germline ends. Germline CDR1 is LNHDA and CDR2 is SQIVND (reference sequence). In nucleotides, the CDR3 is TGTGCCAGTACCAGGAGTGGGGATACGCAGTATTTT. This codes for CASTRSGDTQYF.

This clonotype was observed at least ten times. V usage is TRBV28 and J usage is TRBJ1-6, with D unclear. Germline V gene sequence: CDR1 MDHEN, CDR2 SYDVKM. The CDR3 loop spans 13 amino acids. V was shortened by 2 bases and J by 4 bases, with 3 bases between the two germline ends. The CDR3 loop is CASSLDYNSPLHF. The CDR3 region has the DNA TGTGCCAGCAGTTTAGATTATAATTCACCCCTCCACTTT.

This clonotype occurred many times. The rearrangement uses TRBV3-1 and TRBJ2-4; a possible D gene is TRBD2 (5 bases). V was trimmed by 0 bases and J by 6 bases, leaving 9 bases between them. CDR3 length: 14 residues. The germline gives CDR1 LGHDT, CDR2 YNNKEL (reference sequence). Here the CDR3 reads CASSQEGGRNIQYF. The DNA of the CDR3 is TGTGCCAGCAGCCAAGAAGGTGGGAGAAACATTCAGTACTTC.

Ten or more counts support this clonotype. V is TRBV29-1 and J is TRBJ1-2; 9 bases align to TRBD1. The CDR3 extends over 13 amino acids. CDR1 and CDR2 (germline): SQVTM, ANQGSEA. V shed 5 bases, J shed 2 bases, and the junction held 3 bases outside the gene matches. As DNA, the CDR3 is TGCAGCGTTTTCGGACAGGGGAACTATGGCTACACCTTC. Translating gives CSVFGQGNYGYTF.

This clonotype was seen repeatedly, ten times or more. The chain couples TRBV6-5 to TRBJ2-2; no definite D call. Germline CDR1 is MNHEY and CDR2 is SVGAGI. CDR3 length equals 16 residues. V was trimmed by 0 bases and J by 3 bases, leaving 11 bases between them. The CDR3 DNA sequence: TGTGCCAGCAGTTACTCGACACTGGCGGACACCGGGGAGCTGTTTTTT. As protein: CASSYSTLADTGELFF.

There are many counts of this clonotype. The V call is TRBV6-1, the J call TRBJ1-5; D remains ambiguous. Per the germline V gene, CDR1 is MNHNS and CDR2 is SASEGT. This CDR3 comprises 15 residues. V lost 0 bases, J lost 5 bases, and 11 bases lay in between. CDR3 loop: CASSEAGNGDQPQHF. CDR3 nucleotide sequence: TGTGCCAGCAGTGAAGCGGGGAACGGAGATCAGCCCCAGCATTTT.

At least ten counts were recorded for this clonotype. V usage is TRBV4-1 and J usage is TRBJ2-7; perhaps D is TRBD1 or TRBD2 (5 bases each). Germline CDR1 and CDR2: MGHRA and YSYEKL. This CDR3 spans 15 amino acids. Trimming shortened V by 1 base and J by 2 bases, and 12 bases separated the two germline ends. The DNA for the CDR3 is TGCGCCAGCAGCCAAGTAGGGACCTACGCCTACGAGCAGTACTTC. Its translation: CASSQVGTYAYEQYF.

This clonotype showed up many times. The chain has TRBV10-2 and TRBJ1-5; D possibly corresponds to TRBD1 (6 bases). Germline V gene sequence: CDR1 WSHSY, CDR2 SAAADI. Trimming removed 2 bases at V and 6 bases at J, with 11 bases between. This CDR3 spans 14 amino acids. The CDR3 sequence: CASSEGQGIQPQHF. CDR3 nucleotide sequence: TGCGCCAGCAGTGAGGGGCAGGGGATTCAGCCCCAGCATTTT.

At least ten counts were recorded for this clonotype. In DNA form, the CDR3 reads TGTGCCAGCAGTGAAAGTATTCCGGGACTAGCGGGATATGAGACCCAGTACTTC. Translation: CASSESIPGLAGYETQYF. The V call is TRBV6-1, the J call TRBJ2-5; TRBD2 aligns across 13 bases. The length of the CDR3 is 18 residues. Unmatched junction bases numbered 11, after V lost 2 bases and J lost 5 bases. The V gene's germline CDR1 is MNHNS and CDR2 SASEGT.

This clonotype was detected ten times or more. This sequence joins TRBV5-1 and TRBJ2-5; D possibly corresponds to TRBD2 (6 bases). CDR1 is SGHRS, CDR2 YFSETQ, per germline. Trimming shortened V by 1 base and J by 1 base, and 23 bases separated the two germline ends. The CDR3 length is 19 residues. CDR3 sequence: CASSLYGTGSIRSQETQYF. DNA of the CDR3: TGCGCCAGCAGCTTGTATGGGACTGGCTCCATTAGGAGCCAAGAGACCCAGTACTTC.

In this sample, this clonotype turned up many times. J is TRBJ1-6 and V is TRBV27; D gene ambiguous. The CDR3 runs 12 residues. Germline loops: CDR1 MNHEY, CDR2 SMNVEV (reference sequence). Trimming stripped 3 bases from V and 7 bases from J, with 4 bases between. The chain's CDR3 is CASSLGNSPLHF. The CDR3 DNA follows: TGTGCCAGCAGTTTGGGGAATTCACCCCTCCACTTT.

This clonotype was observed many times. The CDR3 region has the DNA TGTGCCAGCAGCTGGGAACCCGGGACTAACACAGATACGCAGTATTTT. Its translation: CASSWEPGTNTDTQYF. The gene calls are TRBV5-6 and TRBJ2-3, with TRBD2 identical over 7 bases. The junction had 9 bases not matched to a gene; V was cut back by 3 bases and J by 2 bases. The germline V gene encodes CDR1 SGHDT and CDR2 YYEEEE. This CDR3 has 16 residues.

This clonotype was seen only a few times. This chain uses TRBV28 with TRBJ2-3, with TRBD2 identical over 9 bases. This CDR3 contains 17 residues. Germline V gene lookup returns CDR1 MDHEN and CDR2 SYDVKM. Trimming removed 5 bases from V and 5 bases from J; junction bases left unmatched: 14. The CDR3 DNA reads TGTGCCAGCAGTCCCCGAGTAGCGGGAGCCATAAGAGATACGCAGTATTTT. Its protein is CASSPRVAGAIRDTQYF.

There are many counts of this clonotype. V and J are TRBV18 and TRBJ1-4; D is unclear. The V and J ends lost 3 bases and 4 bases respectively, with 6 bases between them. The CDR3 runs to 13 residues. Germline assignment: CDR1 KGHSH and CDR2 LQKENI. CDR3 loop: CASSPDFNEKLFF. In DNA, the CDR3 is TGTGCCAGCTCACCCGACTTTAATGAAAAACTGTTTTTT.

This clonotype was observed a handful of times. The rearrangement joins TRBV28 to TRBJ1-6; 7 bases align to TRBD1. Losses at the gene ends were 5 bases for V and 6 bases for J; bases not matched to a gene: 7. The CDR3 consists of 15 residues. The germline gives CDR1 MDHEN, CDR2 SYDVKM. CDR3 coding DNA: TGTGCCAGCAGTGACCCGGACAGGTTTAATTCACCCCTCCACTTT. This gives the protein CASSDPDRFNSPLHF. Full variable domain (remainder filled in from reference TRBV28 and TRBJ1-6): DVKVTQSSRYLVKRTGEKVFLECVQDMDHENMFWYRQDPGLGLRLIYFSYDVKMKEKGDIPEGYSVSREKKERFSLILESASTNQTSMYLCASSDPDRFNSPLHFGNGTRLTVT.

The table lists this clonotype with many counts. V is TRBV9 and J is TRBJ2-1; D not certain. The CDR3 contains 14 residues. Germline CDR1 is SGDLS and CDR2 is YYNGEE. Trimming took 2 bases from V and 3 from J, leaving 9 bases between them. Here the CDR3 reads CASSVHTNYNEQFF. CDR3 coding DNA: TGTGCCAGCAGCGTTCACACCAACTACAATGAGCAGTTCTTC.

The table lists this clonotype with a few counts. The chain carries TRBV6-1 and TRBJ1-6; no clear D. Deletions cut 6 bases from V and 4 bases from J, with 13 bases between. This CDR3 comprises 15 residues. CDR1 is MNHNS and CDR2 is SASEGT in the germline V gene. DNA for the CDR3: TGTGCCAGCAGAACCCTCTCCCAATATAATTCACCCCTCCACTTT. Its translation is CASRTLSQYNSPLHF.

This clonotype came up many times. The chain carries TRBV7-2 and TRBJ2-3, with 10 nucleotides matching TRBD2. The CDR3 loop spans 15 amino acids. Trimming removed 3 bases from V and 5 bases from J; junction bases left unmatched: 5. Germline CDR1 SGHTA, CDR2 FQGNSA. CDR3 region: CASSFLAGVEDTQYF. Written as DNA, the CDR3 is TGTGCCAGCAGCTTTCTAGCGGGAGTAGAAGATACGCAGTATTTT.

This clonotype was seen many times. In DNA form, the CDR3 reads TGTGCCAGCAGTGCCGGCCTGACGGTCTCCTACGAGCAGTACTTC. Protein product: CASSAGLTVSYEQYF. The chain recombines TRBV6-1 with TRBJ2-7; D gene ambiguous. Trimming stripped 4 bases from V and 0 bases from J, with 13 bases between. The CDR3 runs 15 residues. CDR1 is MNHNS and CDR2 is SASEGT in the germline V gene.

The chain is built from TRBV7-8 and TRBJ1-3, with D perhaps matching TRBD1 (5 bases). The germline V gene has CDR1 SGHVS and CDR2 FQNEAQ. V was trimmed by 1 base and J by 3 bases, leaving 10 bases between them. CDR3 length equals 15 residues. The CDR3 nucleotides are TGTGCCAGCAGCTTAGTGAGGGGTCTTGGAAACACCATATATTTT. Translated: CASSLVRGLGNTIYF.

This clonotype came up many times. The CDR3: CSFRGGYEQYF. The CDR3 DNA sequence: TGCAGCTTCCGGGGAGGGTACGAGCAGTACTTC. The J gene is TRBJ2-7, the V gene TRBV29-1; TRBD2 matches 7 bases. In germline, CDR1 is SQVTM, CDR2 ANQGSEA. V gave up 8 bases and J gave up 4 bases; unmatched junction bases: 5. The CDR3 is made up of 11 amino acids.

As for this clonotype: A much more abundant neighbour one base away suggests this may be a read error. The chain uses TRBV12-3 or TRBV12-4 and TRBJ2-3, with D perhaps matching TRBD2 (5 bases). There are 16 residues in the CDR3. V shed 3 bases and J shed 5 bases, with 18 bases lying between them. This CDR3 reads CASSFLLEGEVDTQYF. For the CDR3, the DNA is TGTGCCAGCAGTTTTTTACTAGAGGGAGAAGTAGATACGCAGTATTTT.

This clonotype showed up many times. The chain links TRBV20-1 to TRBJ2-7; maybe TRBD2 (5 bases). V was pared by 5 bases and J by 0 bases, with 11 bases between. In germline, CDR1 is DFQATT, CDR2 SNEGSKA (reference sequence). CDR3 length: 13 amino acids. Here the CDR3 DNA reads TGCAGTGCTCGTACTAGGACCTCCTACGAGCAGTACTTC. This translates into CSARTRTSYEQYF.